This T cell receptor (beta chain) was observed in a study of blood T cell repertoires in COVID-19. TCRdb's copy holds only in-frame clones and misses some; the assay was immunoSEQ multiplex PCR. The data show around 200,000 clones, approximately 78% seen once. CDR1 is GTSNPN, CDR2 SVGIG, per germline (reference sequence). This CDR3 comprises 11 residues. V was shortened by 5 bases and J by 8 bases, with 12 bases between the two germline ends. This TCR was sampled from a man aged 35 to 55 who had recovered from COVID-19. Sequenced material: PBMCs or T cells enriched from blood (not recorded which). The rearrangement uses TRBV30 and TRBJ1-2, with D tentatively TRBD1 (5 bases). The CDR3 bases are TGTGCCTGGGGACCGGGGGACGGCTACACCTTC. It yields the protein CAWGPGDGYTF.